The rows below give T cell receptor beta chains drawn from one sample of a study of T cell repertoires in cytomegalovirus infection. In TCRdb, the reads were re-called with MiXCR into one record per CDR3 protein. Of more than 200,000 distinct CDR3 sequences listed, around 9% were seen once; the top ten hold about 14%. The specimen was PBMCs. The origin of the receptors is a human donor in good health (CMV status not recorded). Some clones in this sample may be carry-over from other donors' samples. Both conserved end residues are part of each CDR3. D genes are given only for firm matches. The size field is filled for only some rows; it gives once, few, many or a size class.

CDR3 DNA: TGTGCCAGTAGTATGGGGACAGGGAGCGCCGAGCAGTACTTC
CDR3 protein: CASSMGTGSAEQYF
V gene: TRBV19
D gene: TRBD1
clone size: once
J gene: TRBJ2-7

CDR3 DNA: TGTGCCAGCAGTTTAGCGCAGGGGCAGACCAATCAGCCCCAGCATTTT
CDR3 protein: CASSLAQGQTNQPQHF
V gene: TRBV12-3/TRBV12-4
D gene: .
clone size: many
J gene: TRBJ1-5

CDR3 DNA: TGCGCCAGCAGTGAAGGTGGTACTGAAGCTTTCTTT
CDR3 protein: CASSEGGTEAFF
V gene: TRBV10-1
D gene: .
clone size: few
J gene: TRBJ1-1

CDR3 DNA: TGTGCCAGCAGTTATTCGGGGACTAGGCTTTACAATGAGCAGTTCTTC
CDR3 protein: CASSYSGTRLYNEQFF
V gene: TRBV6-2/TRBV6-3
D gene: TRBD2
clone size: many
J gene: TRBJ2-1

CDR3 DNA: TGTGCCAGCAGCTTAGCTTTTCTCCAAGAGACCCAGTACTTC
CDR3 protein: CASSLAFLQETQYF
V gene: TRBV7-2
D gene: .
clone size: many
J gene: TRBJ2-5

CDR3 DNA: TGTGCCATCAGTGAGTCCTCGGCCTCTGGCTACACCTTC
CDR3 protein: CAISESSASGYTF
V gene: TRBV10-3
D gene: .
clone size: few
J gene: TRBJ1-2

CDR3 DNA: TGCAGCGTCAGCGGGGGAGCAAAAGAGACCCAGTACTTC
CDR3 protein: CSVSGGAKETQYF
V gene: TRBV29-1
D gene: TRBD2
clone size: few
J gene: TRBJ2-5

CDR3 DNA: TGTGCCAGCAGCTTAGTGAGTGATAACTATGGCTACACCTTC
CDR3 protein: CASSLVSDNYGYTF
V gene: TRBV7-2
D gene: .
clone size: many
J gene: TRBJ1-2

CDR3 DNA: TGTGCCAGTAGCAGGGGACTAGCGGGAGGGCCAAGTACAGATACGCAGTATTTT
CDR3 protein: CASSRGLAGGPSTDTQYF
V gene: TRBV7-2
D gene: TRBD2
clone size: many
J gene: TRBJ2-3

CDR3 DNA: TGTGCCAGCAGCTTGTTGGACAGGGATAATTCACCCCTCCACTTT
CDR3 protein: CASSLLDRDNSPLHF
V gene: TRBV5-4
D gene: TRBD1
clone size: many
J gene: TRBJ1-6

CDR3 DNA: TGCGCCAGCAGCCAAGATTTGACGGTCGAAGCTTTCTTT
CDR3 protein: CASSQDLTVEAFF
V gene: TRBV4-3
D gene: .
clone size: few
J gene: TRBJ1-1

CDR3 DNA: TGTGCCAGCAGCTTAGACGTGATCCAGCGCGAGCAGTACTTC
CDR3 protein: CASSLDVIQREQYF
V gene: TRBV7-2
D gene: .
clone size: many
J gene: TRBJ2-7

CDR3 DNA: TGTGCCAGCAGAAATCAGGGGGCGGCCGAGCAGTACTTC
CDR3 protein: CASRNQGAAEQYF
V gene: TRBV7-2
D gene: TRBD1
clone size: many
J gene: TRBJ2-7

CDR3 DNA: TGTGCCAGCAGGGACAGGGAGCGAGAAGAGGGCTATGGCTACACCTTC
CDR3 protein: CASRDREREEGYGYTF
V gene: TRBV27
D gene: TRBD1
clone size: .
J gene: TRBJ1-2

CDR3 DNA: TGTGCCAGCATTCCAGCGGGAGTCTCCCCGAACACCGGGGAGCTGTTTTTT
CDR3 protein: CASIPAGVSPNTGELFF
V gene: TRBV7-2
D gene: TRBD2
clone size: many
J gene: TRBJ2-2

CDR3 DNA: TGTGCCAGCAGCTTAGCCCCCGAAGGGAACTATGGCTACACCTTC
CDR3 protein: CASSLAPEGNYGYTF
V gene: TRBV7-2
D gene: .
clone size: .
J gene: TRBJ1-2

CDR3 DNA: TGCGCCAGCAGCCAAGATAACAGGGGGCAGACTGAAGCTTTCTTT
CDR3 protein: CASSQDNRGQTEAFF
V gene: TRBV4-1
D gene: TRBD1
clone size: many
J gene: TRBJ1-1

CDR3 DNA: TGCAGCGTTCGTAACAGGGGCACCGGGGAGCTGTTTTTT
CDR3 protein: CSVRNRGTGELFF
V gene: TRBV29-1
D gene: TRBD1
clone size: few
J gene: TRBJ2-2

CDR3 DNA: TGTGCCAGCAGCTCCAGCGGGGCCACCTACAATGAGCAGTTCTTC
CDR3 protein: CASSSSGATYNEQFF
V gene: TRBV7-2
D gene: TRBD2
clone size: many
J gene: TRBJ2-1

CDR3 DNA: TGCAGCGTTGAAAAAGGCGGCACGGGGACCGCCCAGTACTTC
CDR3 protein: CSVEKGGTGTAQYF
V gene: TRBV29-1
D gene: .
clone size: few
J gene: TRBJ2-7

CDR3 DNA: TGCAGCGTTGAATGGGGAGGGCGAGGCTACACCTTC
CDR3 protein: CSVEWGGRGYTF
V gene: TRBV29-1
D gene: .
clone size: many
J gene: TRBJ1-2

CDR3 DNA: TGTGCCAGCAGCCCCTCGATGATGGAGGGGGCTGGCAATCAGCCCCAGCATTTT
CDR3 protein: CASSPSMMEGAGNQPQHF
V gene: TRBV7-9
D gene: TRBD1
clone size: many
J gene: TRBJ1-5